The entry that follows covers one TCR beta chain sequence. No antigen is known for it. It has no much larger one-base neighbor in the sample; base qualities were not kept. The cohort comprised some 680 healthy bone marrow donors. Cohort members were all nominally healthy when sampled, although unrecorded immune exposures were likely present. The donor tested CMV seropositive, placing the donor among the 290 or so seropositive members of the cohort. A peripheral blood sample was provided by each donor, and peripheral blood mononuclear cells were used for TCR beta sequencing. The Qiagen DNeasy Blood Extraction Kit was used to extract genomic DNA from the blood cell samples. This record belongs to a study of cytomegalovirus exposure and HLA in healthy donors (dated by TCRdb to the late 2010s). Background on the whole study: According to an earlier analysis of a few hundred of the donors, some 180 million T cells yielded over 100 million unique TCR beta sequences and approximately 300 Gb of sequence data. Approximately 310 gigabases of sequencing data and 70 million to 85 million unique TCR sequences were included in an early release covering about 620 HLA-typed donors. The genetic ancestry cluster associated with self-reported Caucasian donors included about 81% of the 398 genotyped donors. The study was designed to test whether signatures of past pathogen exposure could be identified by cataloging public T cell receptors. The study used immunosequencing to profile the T cell repertoires of approximately 690 subjects and linked those repertoires to cytomegalovirus serostatus. In addition to the first cohort of hundreds of subjects, a separate validation cohort of some 120 different subjects was used. To predict cytomegalovirus infection status, the study brought together high-throughput TCR immunosequencing, statistical association of individual TCRs with disease status, and machine learning. A later analysis re-examined previously published TCR beta repertoires from 600 to 700 donors and added high-resolution HLA genotyping to investigate patterns of TCR occurrence. The later analysis used no new phenotypic data to find candidate immune exposures, relying instead on TCR beta sequences and their occurrence across donors. An earlier analysis of some 500 of the donors used high-throughput TCR beta sequencing to judge whether each TCR beta V gene segment behaved as functional or pseudogenic. Donor age, sex, ethnicity and CMV serostatus were compiled alongside the repertoire data. A later genetic analysis took genome-wide SNP genotypes for about three fifths of the roughly 700 donors and used that subset as a discovery cohort. Every repertoire in the discovery cohort had been generated on one and the same sequencing platform. HLA typing covered class I and class II loci at four-digit resolution. Typing coverage differed by locus: A, B, C, DRB1 and DQB1 were typed in roughly 629-630 donors, DQA1 in 522, DPA1 in 600 to 610, and DPB1 in 400 to 480. About 5 DR-DQ haplotypes were handled as single units for association and clustering, since linkage in the cohort was strong. On average, around 200,000 unique TCR beta nucleotide sequences were sequenced per donor among fewer than 500 genotyped donors of the cohort, with roughly 18% of those sequences being non-productive.

Library preparation was by the immunoSEQ multiplex PCR assay. For the multiplex PCR, a mixture combining 60 forward primers for TCR Vbeta segments and 13 reverse primers for TCR Jbeta segments was used. Amplification of the CDR3 region of rearranged TCR beta genes was performed with a multiplex PCR assay on genomic DNA. The Illumina HiSeq System was used to sequence the amplified TCR beta libraries as 87-base-pair reads. The authors' analysis ran thus. In a later analysis, about 80 million unique TCR beta chains were counted across the approximately 640 repertoires, and around 10 million of these chains were shared by at least two donors. Raw reads were error-corrected and collapsed into unique sequences with a nearest-neighbor algorithm that merged closely related sequences to remove PCR and sequencing errors. V, D and J gene segments were assigned by aligning CDR3 sequences to IMGT reference sequences. For a sequence to be retained, at least a six-nucleotide match to both a V gene segment and a J gene segment was required. Rearrangements were called productive when the CDR3 lacked stop codons and stayed in frame with V and J; all others were non-productive. CDR3 was defined according to IMGT convention as the region running from the second conserved V-encoded cysteine to the conserved J-encoded phenylalanine. The earlier analysis of about 560 of the donors excluded any sequence lacking an unambiguous match to a single V gene segment. An earlier analysis of a few hundred of the donors classified V segments as functional when productive rearrangements were above 56.7% and as segregating when the standard deviation between donors was above 5%. To diagnose cytomegalovirus status from the catalog of TCR beta chain sequences, a statistical classification framework was built. A later analysis assigned V and J genes by comparing TCR nucleotide sequences with IMGT/GENE-DB human TR gene sequences. Using the TCRdist pipeline, a later analysis assigned CDR3 sequences along with most-parsimonious VDJ recombination scenarios. In a later analysis, every TCR beta chain was defined by the combination of its CDR3 amino acid sequence and its V-gene family, and reads without a unique V-gene family were dropped. To address suspected cross-contamination and a sequencing artifact, a later analysis removed 592 highly shared, low-generation-probability nucleotide sequences. In a later analysis, a clonal expansion index for each public chain was calculated from normalized within-repertoire ranks of inferred template counts. In a later analysis, generation probabilities were computed with a VDJ recombination model fitted to out-of-frame rearrangements, and the resulting probabilities were checked against IGoR. In a later analysis, hypergeometric tests were used to score TCR-TCR, TCR-HLA and TCR-CMV co-occurrence, with a repertoire-size bias correction applied to TCR pairs. To estimate false discovery rates, a later analysis permuted the HLA or CMV assignments 20 times. In a later analysis, co-occurring TCRs were grouped with DBSCAN, and TCRdist sequence similarity was added when clustering was performed within HLA-allele-positive subsets. For co-occurrence clustering, repertoires with fewer than 30,000 or more than 120,000 public chains were excluded, along with 5 or 6 repertoires with anomalous nucleotide sharing. The table was pulled from immuneACCESS by TCRdb, which kept in-frame rearrangements only. Such tables lose some clones; where checked, under half of the loss comes from unresolved V genes, and the rest has no known cause. That table supplies the V and J calls and clone size; D and trimming were determined from the DNA. The sample table contains 200,000 or so clones; only one count was recorded for about 86% of them. Around 2.1% of the sample rests with the top ten.

What the work shows at the level of the full study, not this receptor alone: Assigning TCR associations to individual alleles was difficult when HLA alleles, especially DR and DQ, strongly co-occurred. A total of fewer than 200 TCR beta chains were listed by the study as associated with cytomegalovirus. An association between a missense DCLRE1C variant and V-gene and J-gene trimming of TCR beta chains was found in a later genetic analysis and replicated in an independent cohort. According to a later analysis, most CMV-associated TCR beta chains appeared to be HLA-restricted, and the HLA associations seemed to be driven largely by CMV exposure. Correlated functional status among segregating V segments might reflect linkage disequilibrium, but an unknown experimental factor could not be ruled out. While some public TCRs were present in many individuals, most TCR sequences turned up only very rarely across donors. In this cohort, only TCR beta chains were sequenced, and detectable features were limited by the absence of alpha or paired-chain data. About 15 rarely observed V segments, including chromosome 9 orphons, were excluded from the earlier analysis of a few hundred of the donors because counts were too low. In an earlier analysis of approximately 590 of the donors, most TCR beta V segments appeared in productive rearrangements about 87% or about 30% of the time, broadly matching IMGT annotations. HLA typing was unavailable for some donors at each locus, so association tests used only the typed subset. In a later analysis, HLA-associated TCR beta chains showed more clonal expansion and lower generation probabilities than non-associated chains that were equally common. The only immune exposure information available for the cohort was CMV serostatus. A cluster of highly shared sequence variants was judged likely to be a technical artifact of the sequencing pipeline. Specific HLA alleles were associated with roughly 16,000 TCR beta sequences at a false discovery rate of 0.05 in a later analysis. The classifier was reported to diagnose cytomegalovirus status with high specificity and sensitivity in both the original cohort and the validation cohort. Because the 87-base-pair reads could not distinguish some IMGT-functional V segments, including TRBV6-2 and TRBV6-3, those segments were excluded. A further reported finding was that TCR beta sequences accurately predicted the HLA-A and HLA-B alleles for most subjects in the first cohort. The authors suggested that the approach could potentially be generalized to other disease states and immunological phenotypes. A later analysis found that TCR association rates varied across HLA loci, with DRB1 alleles showing the most associated TCRs and HLA-C alleles the fewest. Several of the top co-occurrence clusters appeared to be linked to parvovirus B19, influenza, CMV and Epstein-Barr virus, according to a later analysis. Roughly uniform sequencing depth across donors was assumed in presence/absence analyses, although this assumption may not hold. A few of the identified cytomegalovirus-associated TCR beta chains were confirmed in vitro to be specific for cytomegalovirus antigens. According to a later genetic analysis, donors in an Asian-associated ancestry cluster had fewer N-insertions in productive TCRs than the roughly 700-donor mean.

CDR1 and CDR2, per the germline V gene (reference sequence), are LNHDA and SQIVND. Trimmed from V: 7 bases; trimmed from J: 0 bases; junction bases lacking a gene match: 2. Its CDR3 holds 13 amino acids, cysteine through phenylalanine. CDR3 DNA is the only sequence kept; it has 39 bases, read in frame from the first base. The sample consisted of PBMCs. This TCR was sampled from a young woman in good health and CMV-seropositive. The sequence links TRBV19 to TRBJ1-1, with TRBD1 matching 7 junction bases. The DNA is TGTGCCAGTAACACAGGGGTGAACACTGAAGCTTTCTTT. It specifies CASNTGVNTEAFF. Reference TRBV19 and TRBJ1-1 genes cover what lies past the CDR3, so the full variable domain is DGGITQSPKYLFRKEGQNVTLSCEQNLNHDAMYWYRQDPGQGLRLIYYSQIVNDFQKGDIAEGYSVSREKKESFPLTVTSAQKNPTAFYLCASNTGVNTEAFFGQGTRLTVV.